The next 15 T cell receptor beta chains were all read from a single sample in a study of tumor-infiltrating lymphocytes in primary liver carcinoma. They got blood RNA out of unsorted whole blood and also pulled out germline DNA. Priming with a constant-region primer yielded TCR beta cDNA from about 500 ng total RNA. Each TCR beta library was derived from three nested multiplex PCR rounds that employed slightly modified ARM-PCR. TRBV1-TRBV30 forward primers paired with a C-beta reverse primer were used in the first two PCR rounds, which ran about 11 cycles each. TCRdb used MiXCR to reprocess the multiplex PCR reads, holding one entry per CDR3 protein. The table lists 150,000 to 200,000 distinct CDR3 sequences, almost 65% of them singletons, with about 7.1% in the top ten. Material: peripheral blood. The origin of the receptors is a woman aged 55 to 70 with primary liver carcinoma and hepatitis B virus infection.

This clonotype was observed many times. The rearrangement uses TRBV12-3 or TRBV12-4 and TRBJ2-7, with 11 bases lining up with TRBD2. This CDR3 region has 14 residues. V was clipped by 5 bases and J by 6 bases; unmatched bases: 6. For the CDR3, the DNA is TGTGCCAGCAGTAGACAACTAGCGGGAGTCGAGCAGTACTTC. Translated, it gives CASSRQLAGVEQYF.

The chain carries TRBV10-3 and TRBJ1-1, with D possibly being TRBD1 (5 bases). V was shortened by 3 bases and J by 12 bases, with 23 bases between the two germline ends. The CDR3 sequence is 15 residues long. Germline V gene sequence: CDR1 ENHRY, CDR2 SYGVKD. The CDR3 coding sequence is TGTGCCATCAGTGAATCGGCAGGGTTGGACACTGAGACTTTCTTT. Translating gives CAISESAGLDTETFF.

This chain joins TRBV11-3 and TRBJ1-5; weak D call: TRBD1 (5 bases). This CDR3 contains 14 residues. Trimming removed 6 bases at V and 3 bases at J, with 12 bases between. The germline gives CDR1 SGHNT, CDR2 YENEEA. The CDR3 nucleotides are TGTGCCAGCAGGAACGGACATAACAATCAGCCCCAGCATTTT. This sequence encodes CASRNGHNNQPQHF.

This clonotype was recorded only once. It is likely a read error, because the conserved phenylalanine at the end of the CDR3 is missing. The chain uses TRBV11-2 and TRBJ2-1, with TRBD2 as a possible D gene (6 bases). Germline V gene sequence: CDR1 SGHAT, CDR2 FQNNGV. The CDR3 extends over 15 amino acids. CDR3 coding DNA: TGTGCCAACAGCTTAGAGGGAGGAAGTATCGTTGAGCAGTTCCTC. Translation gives CANSLEGGSIVEQFL.

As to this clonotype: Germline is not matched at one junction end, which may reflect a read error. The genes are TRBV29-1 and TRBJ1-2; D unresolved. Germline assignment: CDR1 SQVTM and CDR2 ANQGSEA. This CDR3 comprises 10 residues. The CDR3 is CSVADYDYTF. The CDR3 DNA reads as TGCAGCGTCGCCGACTATGACTACACCTTT. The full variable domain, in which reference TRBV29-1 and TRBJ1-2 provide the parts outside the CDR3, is SAVISQKPSRDICQRGTSLTIQCQVDSQVTMMFWYRQQPGQSLTLIATANQGSEATYESGFVIDKFPISRPNLTFSTLTVSNMSPEDSSIYLCSVADYDYTFGSGTRLTVV.

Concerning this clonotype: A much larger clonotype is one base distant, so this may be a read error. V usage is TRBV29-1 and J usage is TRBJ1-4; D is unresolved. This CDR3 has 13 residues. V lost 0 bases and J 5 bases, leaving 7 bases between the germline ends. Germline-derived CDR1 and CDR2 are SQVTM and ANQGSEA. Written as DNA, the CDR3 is TGCAGCGTTGAAGAGCATGGGAATGAAAAACTGTTTTTT. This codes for CSVEEHGNEKLFF.

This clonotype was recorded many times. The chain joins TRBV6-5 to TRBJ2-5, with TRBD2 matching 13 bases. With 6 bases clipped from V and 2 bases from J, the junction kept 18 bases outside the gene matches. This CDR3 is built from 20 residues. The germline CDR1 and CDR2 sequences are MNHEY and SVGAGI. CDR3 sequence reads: CASSRFGPGLAGLLQETQYF. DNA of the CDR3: TGTGCCAGCAGCCGCTTCGGTCCGGGACTAGCGGGGTTACTTCAAGAGACCCAGTACTTC.

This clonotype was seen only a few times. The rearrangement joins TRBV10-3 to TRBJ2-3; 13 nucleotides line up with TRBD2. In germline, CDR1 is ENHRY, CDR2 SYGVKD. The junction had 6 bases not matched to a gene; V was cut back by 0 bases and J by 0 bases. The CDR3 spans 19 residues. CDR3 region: CAISESWTSGSPSTDTQYF. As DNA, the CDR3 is TGTGCCATCAGTGAGTCGTGGACTAGCGGGAGCCCTAGCACAGATACGCAGTATTTT.

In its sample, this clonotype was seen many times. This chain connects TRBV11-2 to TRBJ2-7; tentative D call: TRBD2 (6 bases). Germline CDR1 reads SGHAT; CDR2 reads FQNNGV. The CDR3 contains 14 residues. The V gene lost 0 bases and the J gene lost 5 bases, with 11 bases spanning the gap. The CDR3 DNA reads TGTGCCAGCAGCTTAGAGCCTAGCGCCCACGAGCAGTACTTC. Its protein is CASSLEPSAHEQYF.

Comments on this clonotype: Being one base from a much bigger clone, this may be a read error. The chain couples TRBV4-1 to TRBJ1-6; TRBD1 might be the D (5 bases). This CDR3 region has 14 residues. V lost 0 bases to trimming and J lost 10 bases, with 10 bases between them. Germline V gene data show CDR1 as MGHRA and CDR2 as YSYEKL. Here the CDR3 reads CASSQEGVESPLHF. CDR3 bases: TGCGCCAGCAGCCAAGAGGGGGTTGAATCACCCCTCCACTTT.

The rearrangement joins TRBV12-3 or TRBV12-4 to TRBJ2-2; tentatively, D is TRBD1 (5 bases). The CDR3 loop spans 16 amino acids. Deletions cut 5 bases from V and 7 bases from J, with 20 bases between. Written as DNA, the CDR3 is TGTGCCAGCAGTATCCCCGGAACAGGATGGTGCGGGGAGCTGTTTTTT. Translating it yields CASSIPGTGWCGELFF.

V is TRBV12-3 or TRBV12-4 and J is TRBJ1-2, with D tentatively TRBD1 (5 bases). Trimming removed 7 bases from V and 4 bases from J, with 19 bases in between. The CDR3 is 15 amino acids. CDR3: CASNTQGGAVYGYTF. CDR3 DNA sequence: TGTGCCAGCAATACCCAGGGCGGGGCCGTCTATGGCTACACCTTC.

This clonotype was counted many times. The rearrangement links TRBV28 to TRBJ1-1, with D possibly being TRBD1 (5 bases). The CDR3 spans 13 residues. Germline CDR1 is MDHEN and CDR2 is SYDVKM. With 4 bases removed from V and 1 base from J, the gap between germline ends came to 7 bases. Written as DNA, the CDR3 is TGTGCCAGCAGTTCGACAGCGAACACTGAAGCTTTCTTT. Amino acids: CASSSTANTEAFF. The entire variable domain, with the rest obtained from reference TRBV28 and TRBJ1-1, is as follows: DVKVTQSSRYLVKRTGEKVFLECVQDMDHENMFWYRQDPGLGLRLIYFSYDVKMKEKGDIPEGYSVSREKKERFSLILESASTNQTSMYLCASSSTANTEAFFGQGTRLTVV.

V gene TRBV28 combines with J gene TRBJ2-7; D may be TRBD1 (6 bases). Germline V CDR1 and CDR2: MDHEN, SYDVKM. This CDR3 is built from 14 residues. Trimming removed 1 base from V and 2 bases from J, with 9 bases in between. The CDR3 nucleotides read TGTGCCAGCAGTTTATTGGGGGACACCTACGAGCAGTACTTC. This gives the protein CASSLLGDTYEQYF. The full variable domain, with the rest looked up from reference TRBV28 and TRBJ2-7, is DVKVTQSSRYLVKRTGEKVFLECVQDMDHENMFWYRQDPGLGLRLIYFSYDVKMKEKGDIPEGYSVSREKKERFSLILESASTNQTSMYLCASSLLGDTYEQYFGPGTRLTVT.

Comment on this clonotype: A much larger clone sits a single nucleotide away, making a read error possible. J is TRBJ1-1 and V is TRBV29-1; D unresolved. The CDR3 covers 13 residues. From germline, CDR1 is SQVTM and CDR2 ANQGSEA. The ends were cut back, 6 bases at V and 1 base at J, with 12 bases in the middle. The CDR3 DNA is TGCAGCGTGGGCTTGATAGCGAACACTGAAGCTTTCTTT. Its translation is CSVGLIANTEAFF.